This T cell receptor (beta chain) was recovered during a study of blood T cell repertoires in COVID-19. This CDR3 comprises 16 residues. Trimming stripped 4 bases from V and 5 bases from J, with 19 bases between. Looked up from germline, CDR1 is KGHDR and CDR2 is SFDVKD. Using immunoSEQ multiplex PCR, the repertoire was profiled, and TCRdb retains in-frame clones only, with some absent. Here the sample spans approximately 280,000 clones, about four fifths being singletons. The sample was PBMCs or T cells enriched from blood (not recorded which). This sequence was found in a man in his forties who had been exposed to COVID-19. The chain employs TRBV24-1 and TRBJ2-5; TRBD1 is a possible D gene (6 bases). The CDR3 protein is CATSETLTTGSETQYF. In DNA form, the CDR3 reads TGTGCCACCAGTGAAACCTTAACAACAGGGTCGGAGACCCAGTACTTC.